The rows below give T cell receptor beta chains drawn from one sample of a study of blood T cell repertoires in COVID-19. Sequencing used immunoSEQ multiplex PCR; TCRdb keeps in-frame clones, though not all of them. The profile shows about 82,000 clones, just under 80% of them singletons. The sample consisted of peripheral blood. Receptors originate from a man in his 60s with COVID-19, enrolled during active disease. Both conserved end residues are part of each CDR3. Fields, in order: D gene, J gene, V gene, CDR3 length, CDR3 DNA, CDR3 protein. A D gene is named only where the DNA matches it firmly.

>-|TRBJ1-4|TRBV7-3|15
TGTGCCAGCAGTTCAACGGGATTGGGGAACGAAAAACTGTTTTTT
CASSSTGLGNEKLFF
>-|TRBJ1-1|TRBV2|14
TGTGCCAGCCTTCGGCGGTACATGAACACTGAAGCTTTCTTT
CASLRRYMNTEAFF
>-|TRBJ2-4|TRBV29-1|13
TGCAGCGCGGCGGGGAGAACCAAAAACATTCAGTACTTC
CSAAGRTKNIQYF
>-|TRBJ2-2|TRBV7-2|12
TGTGCCAGCAGACATAACACCGGGGAGCTGTTTTTT
CASRHNTGELFF
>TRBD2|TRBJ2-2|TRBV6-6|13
TGTGCCATTAGCGGGAGGTACACCGGGGAGCTGTTTTTT
CAISGRYTGELFF
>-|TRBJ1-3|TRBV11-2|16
TGTGCCAGCAGCCGCACCTACCCGGGGGCTGGAAACACCATATATTTT
CASSRTYPGAGNTIYF
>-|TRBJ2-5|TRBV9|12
TGTGCCAGCAGCGACGGTCAAGAGACCCAGTACTTC
CASSDGQETQYF
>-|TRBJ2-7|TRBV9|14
TGTGCCAGCAGCCCTCTGGCCCTAGACTACGAGCAGTACTTC
CASSPLALDYEQYF
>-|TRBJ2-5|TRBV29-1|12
TGCAGCGTGAGGATCCACGGGGAGACCCAGTACTTC
CSVRIHGETQYF
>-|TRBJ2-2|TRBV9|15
TGTGCCAGCAGCGTAGTTAGCGGGAACACCGGGGAGCTGTTTTTT
CASSVVSGNTGELFF
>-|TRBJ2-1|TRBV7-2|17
TGTGCCAGCAGCTTATACGGCGGGCCCAGCTCCTACAATGAGCAGTTCTTC
CASSLYGGPSSYNEQFF
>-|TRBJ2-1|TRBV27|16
TGTGCCAGCAGTCCCAAACAGGGGGCCTTAGCGGGAGAGCAGTTCTTC
CASSPKQGALAGEQFF
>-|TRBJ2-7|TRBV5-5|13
TGTGCCAGCCCCGGGGAACTAGAGGGCGAGCAGTACTTC
CASPGELEGEQYF